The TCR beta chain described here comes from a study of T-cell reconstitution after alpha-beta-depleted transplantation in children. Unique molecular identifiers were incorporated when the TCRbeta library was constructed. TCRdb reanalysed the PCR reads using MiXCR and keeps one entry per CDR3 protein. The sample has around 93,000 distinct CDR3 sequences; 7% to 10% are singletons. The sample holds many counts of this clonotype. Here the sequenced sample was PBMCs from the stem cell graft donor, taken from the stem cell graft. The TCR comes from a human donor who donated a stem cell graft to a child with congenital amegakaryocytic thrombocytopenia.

CDR3 sequence: CASSEMGGSNTGELFF. CDR3 DNA sequence: TGTGCCAGCAGTGAAATGGGGGGCTCGAACACCGGGGAGCTGTTTTTT. This chain joins TRBV2 and TRBJ2-2; D possibly matches TRBD1 or TRBD2 (6 bases each). The CDR3 has 16 amino acids. The germline CDR1 and CDR2 sequences are SNHLY and FYNNEI. Trimming cost V 2 bases and J 0 bases, with 10 bases left between them.